The 17 T cell receptor beta chains in this list originate from one sample, sequenced in a study of identical twins. One entry per CDR3 protein results from TCRdb running MiXCR on the 5' RACE reads. The top ten hold around 2% of the sample, which has roughly 690,000 distinct CDR3 sequences, roughly 6% seen once. The sequenced sample consisted of naive T cells sorted from blood. All receptors come from a man between 18 and 35 years old in good health.

This clonotype was counted at least ten times. This chain connects TRBV5-1 to TRBJ2-1; 15 bases align to TRBD2. Looked up from germline, CDR1 is SGHRS and CDR2 is YFSETQ. With 4 bases clipped from V and 6 bases from J, the junction kept 8 bases outside the gene matches. The CDR3 consists of 17 residues. CDR3 sequence: CASSPGLAGGISNEQFF. The DNA for the CDR3 is TGCGCCAGCAGCCCGGGACTAGCGGGAGGTATCTCCAATGAGCAGTTCTTC.

This clonotype was detected only a few times. The V call is TRBV9, the J call TRBJ2-7, with TRBD1 identical over 10 bases. CDR1 and CDR2 from the germline V gene are SGDLS and YYNGEE. The V segment lost 3 bases and the J segment 6 bases; nucleotides outside the gene matches: 3. The CDR3 length is 13 residues. CDR3 sequence reads: CASSAGQGVEQYF. The CDR3 bases are TGTGCCAGCAGCGCTGGACAGGGGGTCGAGCAGTACTTC.

This clonotype was counted at least ten times. J is TRBJ1-1 and V is TRBV5-1; 8 bases fit TRBD1. The CDR3 sequence is 16 residues long. Per the germline V gene, CDR1 is SGHRS and CDR2 is YFSETQ. V lost 4 bases, J lost 0 bases, and 8 bases stayed unmatched. CDR3 bases: TGCGCCAGCAGCCGATGGACAGGGAGTATGAACACTGAAGCTTTCTTT. It is translated as CASSRWTGSMNTEAFF.

This chain uses TRBV29-1 with TRBJ2-1; TRBD1 matches 9 bases. Germline V gives CDR1 SQVTM, CDR2 ANQGSEA. J was trimmed by 6 bases and V by 8 bases; bases with no gene match: 14. CDR3 length equals 15 residues. The CDR3: CSSSGGQGKRNEQFF. The CDR3, as DNA: TGCAGCTCTAGTGGGGGACAGGGAAAGCGCAATGAGCAGTTCTTC.

This clonotype was counted many times. The chain couples TRBV6-1 to TRBJ1-4, with 9 nucleotides matching TRBD1. Germline V lookup: CDR1 MNHNS, CDR2 SASEGT. Trimming at V came to 6 bases and at J to 8 bases, leaving 4 bases not matched to a gene. The CDR3 has 13 amino acids. Here the CDR3 DNA reads TGTGCCAGCAGAACCGGGACAGGGGAAAAACTGTTTTTT. Residues: CASRTGTGEKLFF.

At least ten counts were recorded for this clonotype. The J gene is TRBJ2-7, the V gene TRBV7-2; TRBD1 or TRBD2 may be the D gene (5 bases each). CDR3 length equals 14 residues. Trimming pared 1 base from V and 4 bases from J, leaving 11 bases between. Germline loops: CDR1 SGHTA, CDR2 FQGNSA. CDR3 DNA: TGTGCCAGCAGCTTAGGGTACAGGACTTACGAGCAGTACTTC. The encoded protein is CASSLGYRTYEQYF.

The genes are TRBV27 and TRBJ2-7; D may be TRBD2 (6 bases). Trimming took 5 bases from V and 2 from J, leaving 13 bases between them. Germline V CDR1 and CDR2: MNHEY, SMNVEV (reference sequence). The CDR3 is 14 amino acids. The CDR3 coding sequence is TGTGCCAGCAGTCCCGGGAGAGGGGCCTACGAGCAGTACTTC. Translating it yields CASSPGRGAYEQYF.

In this sample, this clonotype turned up a few times. This chain joins TRBV7-6 and TRBJ2-1; D might be TRBD2 (6 bases). Germline CDR1 is SGHVS and CDR2 is FNYEAQ. The CDR3 length is 11 residues. Trimming cost V 5 bases and J 10 bases, with 9 bases left between them. The chain's CDR3 is CASSAGLEQFF. The CDR3 DNA is TGTGCCAGCAGCGCAGGACTAGAGCAGTTCTTC.

This clonotype came up many times. This sequence joins TRBV29-1 and TRBJ2-3, with 10 nucleotides matching TRBD2. Looked up from germline, CDR1 is SQVTM and CDR2 is ANQGSEA. This CDR3 contains 13 residues. Trimming cost V 6 bases and J 3 bases; bases outside gene matches: 3. CDR3 region: CSVGLAATDTQYF. DNA for the CDR3: TGCAGCGTCGGACTAGCGGCAACAGATACGCAGTATTTT.

This clonotype was detected only a few times. This rearrangement joins TRBV3-1 to TRBJ2-7; D is tentatively TRBD1 or TRBD2 (5 bases each). CDR1 is LGHDT and CDR2 is YNNKEL in the germline V gene (reference sequence). The CDR3 runs to 15 residues. V lost 0 bases and J lost 2, with 11 bases in between. The CDR3 DNA follows: TGTGCCAGCAGCCAAGAAAGTGGGACGCCCTACGAGCAGTACTTC. Translated: CASSQESGTPYEQYF.

This clonotype has at least ten counts. V usage is TRBV5-1 and J usage is TRBJ2-1; D is ambiguous. Per germline, CDR1 SGHRS and CDR2 YFSETQ. V was cut by 3 bases and J by 10 bases, with 8 bases left in between. This CDR3 is 11 amino acids long. In nucleotides, the CDR3 is TGCGCCAGCAGCTCTTACTTGGAGCAGTTCTTC. Residues: CASSSYLEQFF.

The table lists this clonotype with many counts. The chain links TRBV20-1 to TRBJ1-2; TRBD1 matches 7 bases. V shed 5 bases, J shed 8 bases, and the junction held 11 bases outside the gene matches. Germline CDR1 is DFQATT and CDR2 is SNEGSKA (reference sequence). This CDR3 spans 13 amino acids. CDR3 nucleotide sequence: TGCAGTGCTGGGACGGATCAGGGGGGCGGCTACACCTTC. The encoded protein is CSAGTDQGGGYTF.

This chain connects TRBV5-1 to TRBJ1-1; unclear D gene. V was cut by 0 bases and J by 1 base, with 10 bases left in between. The CDR3 sequence is 15 residues long. Looked up from germline, CDR1 is SGHRS and CDR2 is YFSETQ. The CDR3 here is CASSLEPHTNTEAFF. CDR3 nucleotide sequence: TGCGCCAGCAGCTTGGAACCACATACGAACACTGAAGCTTTCTTT.

This clonotype occurred many times. The gene calls are TRBV5-4 and TRBJ1-1, with D perhaps TRBD1 (6 bases). The CDR3 totals 12 residues. The germline V gene has CDR1 SGHNT and CDR2 YYREEE (reference sequence). With 2 bases removed from V and 7 bases from J, the gap between germline ends came to 9 bases. The DNA of the CDR3 is TGTGCCAGCAGCTTCGACAGGATTGAAGCTTTCTTT. It codes for CASSFDRIEAFF.

This clonotype appeared a few times. The CDR3 loop is CASTLYMNTEAFF. The DNA of the CDR3 is TGTGCCAGCACCCTCTACATGAACACTGAAGCTTTCTTT. This chain joins TRBV14 and TRBJ1-1, with no clear D. This CDR3 comprises 13 residues. The V end was cut by 7 bases, the J end by 0 bases, with 9 bases between. Germline V gene sequence: CDR1 SGHDN, CDR2 FVKESK.

The chain links TRBV5-6 to TRBJ1-2; the match to TRBD1 covers 8 bases. The germline V gene has CDR1 SGHDT and CDR2 YYEEEE. The CDR3 totals 15 residues. The V segment lost 4 bases and the J segment 2 bases; nucleotides outside the gene matches: 7. In nucleotides, the CDR3 is TGTGCCAGCAGCAACCGGGACAGGCTGAACTATGGCTACACCTTC. This gives the protein CASSNRDRLNYGYTF.

The rearrangement uses TRBV3-1 and TRBJ2-7; no reliable D call. V gave up 4 bases and J gave up 7 bases, with 8 bases separating them. Germline lookup yields CDR1 LGHDT and CDR2 YNNKEL (reference sequence). The length of the CDR3 is 11 residues. CDR3 bases: TGTGCCAGCAGCCGTGGAGCGGAGCAGTACGTC. Translated: CASSRGAEQYV.